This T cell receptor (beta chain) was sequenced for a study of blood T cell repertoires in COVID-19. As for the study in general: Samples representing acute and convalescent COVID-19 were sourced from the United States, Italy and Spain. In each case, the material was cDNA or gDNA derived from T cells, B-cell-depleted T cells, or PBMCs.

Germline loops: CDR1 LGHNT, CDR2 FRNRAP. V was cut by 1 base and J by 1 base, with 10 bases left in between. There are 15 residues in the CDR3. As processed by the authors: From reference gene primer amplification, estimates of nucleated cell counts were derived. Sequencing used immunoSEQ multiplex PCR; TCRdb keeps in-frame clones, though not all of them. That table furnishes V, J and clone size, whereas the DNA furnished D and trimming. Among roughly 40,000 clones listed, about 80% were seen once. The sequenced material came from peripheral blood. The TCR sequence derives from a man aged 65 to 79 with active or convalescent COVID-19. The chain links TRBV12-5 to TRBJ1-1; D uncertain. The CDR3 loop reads CASGLDGGRNTEAFF. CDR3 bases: TGTGCTAGTGGTTTGGATGGTGGTAGGAACACTGAAGCTTTCTTT.